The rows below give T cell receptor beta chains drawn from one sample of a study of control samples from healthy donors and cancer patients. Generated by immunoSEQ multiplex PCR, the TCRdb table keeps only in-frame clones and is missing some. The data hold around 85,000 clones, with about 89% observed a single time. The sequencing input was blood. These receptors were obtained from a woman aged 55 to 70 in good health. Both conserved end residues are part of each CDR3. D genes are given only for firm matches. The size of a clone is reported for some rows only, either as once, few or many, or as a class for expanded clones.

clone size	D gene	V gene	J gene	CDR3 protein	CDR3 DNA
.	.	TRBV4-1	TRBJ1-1	CASSHRTEEVMNTEAFF	TGCGCCAGCAGCCATCGGACAGAAGAAGTAATGAACACTGAAGCTTTCTTT
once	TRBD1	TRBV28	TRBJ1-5	CASSLRTGNNQPQHF	TGTGCCAGCAGTTTAAGGACAGGGAACAATCAGCCCCAGCATTTT
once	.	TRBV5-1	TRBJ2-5	CASSFGGAQGSETQYF	TGCGCCAGCAGCTTTGGTGGGGCACAGGGATCGGAGACCCAGTACTTC
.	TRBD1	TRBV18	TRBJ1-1	CASSPATGGNTEAFF	TGTGCCAGCTCACCAGCCACAGGGGGGAACACTGAAGCTTTCTTT
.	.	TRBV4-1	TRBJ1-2	CASSHDGSNYGYTF	TGCGCCAGCAGCCATGACGGTTCTAACTATGGCTACACCTTC
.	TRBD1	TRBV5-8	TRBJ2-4	CASSRTGDLSRIQYF	TGTGCCAGCAGCAGGACAGGGGACCTCTCTAGGATTCAGTACTTC
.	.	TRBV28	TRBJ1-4	CASSIYPGGEKLFF	TGTGCCAGCAGTATTTACCCGGGGGGAGAAAAACTGTTTTTT
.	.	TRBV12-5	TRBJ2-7	CASGLGWEQYF	TGTGCTAGTGGTTTGGGATGGGAGCAGTACTTC
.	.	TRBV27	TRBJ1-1	CASSTGAGNTEAFF	TGTGCCAGCAGTACAGGTGCCGGGAACACTGAAGCTTTCTTT
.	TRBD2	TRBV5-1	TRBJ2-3	CASSLAPGLRSTDTQYF	TGCGCCAGCAGCTTGGCCCCGGGACTACGTAGCACAGATACGCAGTATTTT
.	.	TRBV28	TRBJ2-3	CASSLLRDTQYF	TGTGCCAGCAGTTTATTACGAGATACGCAGTATTTT
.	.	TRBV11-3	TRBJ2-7	CASSAINYEQYF	TGTGCCAGCAGCGCAATAAACTACGAGCAGTACTTC
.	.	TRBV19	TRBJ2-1	CASSIGFSSYNEQFF	TGTGCCAGTAGTATTGGCTTTAGCTCCTACAATGAGCAGTTCTTC
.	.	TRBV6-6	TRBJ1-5	CASSRQLSNQPQHF	TGTGCCAGCAGTCGACAGCTGAGCAATCAGCCCCAGCATTTT
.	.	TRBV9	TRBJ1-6	CASSVGQINSPLHF	TGTGCCAGCAGCGTCGGTCAGATTAATTCACCCCTCCACTTT
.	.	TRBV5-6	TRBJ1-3	CASSLNDYSSGNTIYF	TGTGCCAGCAGCTTGAACGACTATTCCTCTGGAAACACCATATATTTT
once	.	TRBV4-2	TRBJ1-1	CASSQDDWAMITEAFF	TGTGCCAGCAGCCAAGACGATTGGGCAATGATCACTGAAGCTTTCTTT
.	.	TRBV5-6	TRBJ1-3	CASSLPSLNTIYF	TGTGCCAGCAGCTTGCCCAGTTTAAACACCATATATTTT
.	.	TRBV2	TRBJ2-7	CASRVYVTDLYEQYF	TGTGCCAGCCGTGTTTACGTGACAGACCTCTACGAGCAGTACTTC
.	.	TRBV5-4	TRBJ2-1	CASSLERKSSYNEQFF	TGTGCCAGCAGCTTGGAGCGGAAGAGCTCCTACAATGAGCAGTTCTTC
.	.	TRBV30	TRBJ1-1	CAWSFLSGFPNTEAFF	TGTGCCTGGAGTTTTCTATCGGGATTTCCGAACACTGAAGCTTTCTTT
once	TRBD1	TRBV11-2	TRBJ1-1	CASSTWTGLLTKAFF	TGTGCCAGCAGCACCTGGACAGGGTTGTTGACTAAAGCTTTCTTT
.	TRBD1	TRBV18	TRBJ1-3	CASSQSGQGAGNTIYF	TGTGCCAGCTCACAATCCGGACAGGGCGCTGGAAACACCATATATTTT
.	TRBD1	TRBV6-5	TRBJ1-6	CASRPPGTGGSPLHF	TGTGCCAGCAGACCGCCCGGGACAGGGGGTTCACCCCTCCACTTT
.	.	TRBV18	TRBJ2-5	CASSLFGAGQETQYF	TGTGCCAGCTCACTTTTCGGGGCGGGCCAAGAGACCCAGTACTTC
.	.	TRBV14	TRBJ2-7	CASSQVQQHSYEQYF	TGTGCCAGCAGCCAAGTCCAACAGCATTCCTACGAGCAGTACTTC
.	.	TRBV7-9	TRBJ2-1	CASSPSGGKSSYNEQFF	TGTGCCAGCAGCCCGTCTGGGGGCAAAAGCTCCTACAATGAGCAGTTCTTC
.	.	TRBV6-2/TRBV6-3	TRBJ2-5	CASSYSSGETQYF	TGTGCCAGCAGTTACTCGAGTGGGGAGACCCAGTACTTC
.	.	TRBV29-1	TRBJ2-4	CSVVEGGRNIQYF	TGCAGCGTTGTGGAGGGGGGGAGGAACATTCAGTACTTC
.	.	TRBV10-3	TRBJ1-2	CATAGAAPTNYGYTF	TGTGCCACGGCGGGGGCAGCGCCTACTAACTATGGCTACACCTTC
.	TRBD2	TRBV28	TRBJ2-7	CASSFASGYEQYF	TGTGCCAGCAGTTTCGCTAGCGGCTACGAGCAGTACTTC
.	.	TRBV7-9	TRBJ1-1	CASSGGRRNTEAFF	TGTGCCAGCAGCGGGGGACGGCGGAACACTGAAGCTTTCTTT
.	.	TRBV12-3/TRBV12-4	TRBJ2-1	CASSFLNEQFF	TGTGCCAGCAGTTTCTTGAATGAGCAGTTCTTC